What follows are 27 T cell receptor beta chains derived from one specimen sequenced in a study of lymphopenia after photon versus proton radiotherapy (dated by TCRdb to between 2018 and 2020). The library was made by the immunoSEQ multiplex PCR assay. This immuneACCESS table, as held by TCRdb, lists in-frame sequences with V and J called but not all clones. Of the missing ones, under half trace to an unresolved V gene in checked studies; the others have no known cause. Recorded for this sample are 60,000 or so clones; around 88% of them occurred a single time. The top ten constitute roughly 2.3% of the sample. The material sequenced was peripheral blood, taken from a patient treated with photon-based radiotherapy. These receptors originate from a man aged 35 to 55 with gastric cancer.

The J gene is TRBJ1-2, the V gene TRBV5-1, with D hard to call. Germline CDR1 SGHRS, CDR2 YFSETQ. V lost 2 bases to trimming and J lost 5 bases, with 7 bases between them. The CDR3 spans 12 residues. CDR3 sequence (DNA): TGCGCCAGCAGCTTACTAAATTATGGCTACACCTTC. It specifies CASSLLNYGYTF.

In this sample, this clone turned up once. V and J are TRBV6-1 and TRBJ1-3, with a tentative D call TRBD1 (6 bases). The CDR3 is 15 amino acids. In germline, CDR1 is MNHNS, CDR2 SASEGT. V was shortened by 3 bases and J by 0 bases, with 9 bases between the two germline ends. CDR3 protein: CASSEVQGSGNTIYF. In DNA, the CDR3 is TGTGCCAGCAGTGAGGTACAGGGCTCTGGAAACACCATATATTTT.

The chain carries TRBV14 and TRBJ1-6, with 9 bases fitting TRBD1. The J segment lost 2 bases and the V segment lost 2 bases, leaving 4 bases of the junction unmatched. Germline CDR1 is SGHDN and CDR2 is FVKESK. The CDR3 consists of 17 residues. The CDR3 nucleotides read TGTGCCAGCAGCCAATGGGACAGGGACGCCTATAATTCACCCCTCCACTTT. Translated, it gives CASSQWDRDAYNSPLHF.

This rearrangement joins TRBV5-1 to TRBJ1-1; D is undetermined. This CDR3 is built from 13 residues. Germline V CDR1 and CDR2: SGHRS, YFSETQ. Trimming removed 5 bases from V and 2 bases from J, with 10 bases in between. Here the CDR3 reads CASRREVNTEAFF. CDR3 DNA: TGCGCCAGCAGGCGGGAAGTTAACACTGAAGCTTTCTTT. The whole variable domain, filled in from reference TRBV5-1 and TRBJ1-1, reads KAGVTQTPRYLIKTRGQQVTLSCSPISGHRSVSWYQQTPGQGLQFLFEYFSETQRNKGNFPGRFSGRQFSNSRSEMNVSTLELGDSALYLCASRREVNTEAFFGQGTRLTVV.

The chain is built from TRBV7-9 and TRBJ2-2; TRBD1 matches at 9 bases. Germline V gene sequence: CDR1 SEHNR, CDR2 FQNEAQ (reference sequence). Trimming at V came to 4 bases and at J to 5 bases, leaving 8 bases not matched to a gene. The CDR3 runs 16 residues. CDR3 residues: CASSSSGQGLTGELFF. For the CDR3, the DNA is TGTGCCAGCAGCTCCTCAGGACAGGGGTTGACCGGGGAGCTGTTTTTT.

The genes are TRBV30 and TRBJ1-6; perhaps TRBD1 as D (5 bases). Per germline, CDR1 GTSNPN and CDR2 SVGIG (reference sequence). Trimming left V 4 bases short and J 2 bases short, with 6 bases between. The CDR3 is 13 residues long. This CDR3 reads CAWTGTYNSPLHF. In DNA, the CDR3 is TGTGCCTGGACAGGGACCTATAATTCACCCCTCCACTTT.

This chain uses TRBV5-1 with TRBJ1-4; D perhaps matches TRBD1 (6 bases). V was shortened by 0 bases and J by 8 bases, with 14 bases between the two germline ends. This CDR3 has 15 residues. The V gene's germline CDR1 is SGHRS and CDR2 YFSETQ. In nucleotides, the CDR3 is TGCGCCAGCAGCTTGGAGCGGGGGGCAGGGGAAAAACTGTTTTTT. This encodes CASSLERGAGEKLFF.

The chain is built from TRBV30 and TRBJ2-5; tentative D call: TRBD2 (5 bases). The length of the CDR3 is 13 residues. Trimming cost V 1 base and J 5 bases, with 11 bases left between them. The germline CDR1 and CDR2 sequences are GTSNPN and SVGIG (reference sequence). The CDR3 nucleotides read TGTGCCTGGAGTGAGGGCGCGGGCGAGACCCAGTACTTC. It encodes CAWSEGAGETQYF.

The V gene is TRBV19, the J gene TRBJ2-3; D remains ambiguous. V was shortened by 3 bases and J by 6 bases, with 10 bases between the two germline ends. The germline CDR1 and CDR2 sequences are LNHDA and SQIVND (reference sequence). The CDR3 totals 13 residues. CDR3 nucleotide sequence: TGTGCCAGTAGTATGGTGTCGCGGGATACGCAGTATTTT. It codes for CASSMVSRDTQYF.

The chain links TRBV6-1 to TRBJ2-5, with TRBD2 identical over 7 bases. The CDR3 consists of 17 residues. V was pared by 3 bases and J by 5 bases, with 15 bases of the junction left unmatched. The germline V gene has CDR1 MNHNS and CDR2 SASEGT. CDR3 DNA: TGTGCCAGCAGTGAGGACCCTCCCGGGACTACGGTGGAGACCCAGTACTTC. Residues: CASSEDPPGTTVETQYF.

The J gene is TRBJ1-6, the V gene TRBV10-3; perhaps TRBD1 as D (6 bases). The CDR3 length is 14 residues. V lost 11 bases and J lost 2, with 13 bases in between. The germline V gene encodes CDR1 ENHRY and CDR2 SYGVKD. CDR3 DNA sequence: TGTGCCGGAAGGGGGGAGCCCTATAATTCACCCCTCCACTTT. Translation gives CAGRGEPYNSPLHF.

The gene calls are TRBV5-1 and TRBJ2-7; D might be TRBD1 or TRBD2, each matching 6 bases. The CDR3 is made up of 15 amino acids. Between the trimmed V and J ends, which lost 0 bases and 7 bases, there was a span of 17 bases. Per germline, CDR1 SGHRS and CDR2 YFSETQ. The CDR3 sequence is CASSLDGRGAREQYF. Here the CDR3 DNA reads TGCGCCAGCAGCTTGGATGGTAGGGGGGCCCGGGAGCAGTACTTC.

This clone was detected once. The chain links TRBV4-1 to TRBJ1-6; D remains ambiguous. The CDR3 covers 16 residues. Germline-derived CDR1 and CDR2 are MGHRA and YSYEKL. V lost 0 bases and J 9 bases, leaving 15 bases between the germline ends. Written as DNA, the CDR3 is TGCGCCAGCAGCCAAGAGGAGGAGGACCCAGCTTCACCCCTCCACTTT. It translates to CASSQEEEDPASPLHF.

The V and J genes are TRBV5-1 and TRBJ1-6; D is uncertain. Trimming took 2 bases from V and 7 from J, leaving 13 bases between them. Germline V lookup: CDR1 SGHRS, CDR2 YFSETQ. The length of the CDR3 is 15 residues. CDR3 residues: CASSFSTSGNSPLHF. CDR3 sequence (DNA): TGCGCCAGCAGCTTCTCGACGAGTGGCAATTCACCCCTCCACTTT.

As for this clone: Other DNA sequences in the same sample also yield this CDR3. The chain joins TRBV2 to TRBJ2-7, with 12 bases lining up with TRBD1. CDR1 and CDR2 (germline): SNHLY, FYNNEI. CDR3 length equals 14 residues. The V and J ends lost 6 bases and 4 bases, in that order; junction bases with no gene match: 4. The CDR3 DNA sequence: TGTGCCAGCAGACCGGGACAGGGGGCGTACGAGCAGTACTTC. It is translated as CASRPGQGAYEQYF. Full variable domain (remainder filled in from reference TRBV2 and TRBJ2-7): EPEVTQTPSHQVTQMGQEVILRCVPISNHLYFYWYRQILGQKVEFLVSFYNNEISEKSEIFDDQFSVERPDGSNFTLKIRSTKLEDSAMYFCASRPGQGAYEQYFGPGTRLTVT.

J is TRBJ1-6 and V is TRBV5-8, with a weak D call TRBD1 (6 bases). In germline, CDR1 is SGHTS, CDR2 YDEGEE. V lost 1 base and J lost 6, with 8 bases in between. CDR3 length equals 14 residues. The DNA of the CDR3 is TGTGCCAGCAGCTTGACAGGGATTAATTCACCCCTCCACTTT. It codes for CASSLTGINSPLHF.

V is TRBV7-8 and J is TRBJ2-7; D not certain. Germline V gives CDR1 SGHVS, CDR2 FQNEAQ. Trimming took off 3 bases at V and 3 bases at J, with 12 bases between the two ends. CDR3 length: 14 amino acids. The CDR3 protein is CASSLGRDLYEQYF. CDR3 coding DNA: TGTGCCAGCAGCTTGGGCCGAGACCTCTACGAGCAGTACTTC. The whole variable domain, remainder taken from reference TRBV7-8 and TRBJ2-7, is GAGVSQSPRYKVAKRGQDVALRCDPISGHVSLFWYQQALGQGPEFLTYFQNEAQLDKSGLPSDRFFAERPEGSVSTLKIQRTQQEDSAVYLCASSLGRDLYEQYFGPGTRLTVT.

The chain links TRBV7-2 to TRBJ1-3, with D uncertain. The V and J ends lost 5 bases and 0 bases respectively, with 14 bases between them. Germline-derived CDR1 and CDR2 are SGHTA and FQGNSA. This CDR3 comprises 16 residues. DNA for the CDR3: TGTGCCAGCAGCCAAGGACCGAAGAGCTCTGGAAACACCATATATTTT. It yields the protein CASSQGPKSSGNTIYF.

V usage is TRBV18 and J usage is TRBJ1-1; D is possibly TRBD1 (6 bases). Germline CDR1 KGHSH, CDR2 LQKENI. V was cut by 3 bases and J by 2 bases, with 13 bases left in between. The CDR3 is 15 residues long. The CDR3 DNA reads as TGTGCCAGCTCACCTTCCGGGACATCCAACACTGAAGCTTTCTTT. This codes for CASSPSGTSNTEAFF.

The V gene is TRBV11-2, the J gene TRBJ1-1; D is undetermined. V lost 1 base and J lost 5, with 8 bases in between. The CDR3 is 13 amino acids. Germline CDR1 SGHAT, CDR2 FQNNGV. CDR3 residues: CASSLGPGTEAFF. The CDR3 region has the DNA TGTGCCAGCAGCTTAGGGCCGGGAACTGAAGCTTTCTTT.

The chain carries TRBV5-1 and TRBJ2-7, with 7 bases identical to TRBD1. Per germline, CDR1 SGHRS and CDR2 YFSETQ. V gave up 0 bases and J gave up 6 bases; unmatched junction bases: 6. The CDR3 totals 14 residues. CDR3 loop: CASSLGQGKGEQYF. The CDR3, as DNA: TGCGCCAGCAGCTTGGGACAGGGTAAGGGCGAGCAGTACTTC.

This clone was seen a handful of times. CDR3 in amino acids: CSVGEGLANVLTF. For the CDR3, the DNA is TGCAGCGTTGGGGAGGGGTTAGCCAACGTCCTGACTTTC. The chain couples TRBV29-1 to TRBJ2-6, with 7 bases matching TRBD2. CDR3 size: 13 residues. Germline CDR1 and CDR2: SQVTM and ANQGSEA. The V and J ends lost 4 bases and 7 bases, in that order; junction bases with no gene match: 4.

V and J are TRBV2 and TRBJ2-3; D unresolved. Germline V gene lookup returns CDR1 SNHLY and CDR2 FYNNEI. The CDR3 loop spans 14 amino acids. V was trimmed by 6 bases and J by 2 bases, leaving 12 bases between them. Written as DNA, the CDR3 is TGTGCCAGCAGCCGATTAAACCCCACAGATACGCAGTATTTT. Amino acids: CASSRLNPTDTQYF.

In the case of this clone: This specimen includes other DNA sequences encoding the same CDR3. The rearrangement joins TRBV9 to TRBJ1-1; D may be TRBD1 (5 bases). CDR3 length equals 13 residues. V shed 0 bases and J shed 4 bases, with 7 bases lying between them. Germline-derived CDR1 and CDR2 are SGDLS and YYNGEE. The CDR3 is CASSVAGATEAFF. As DNA, the CDR3 is TGTGCCAGCAGCGTAGCTGGGGCCACTGAAGCTTTCTTT.

The chain has TRBV14 and TRBJ1-2; D gene uncertain. Trimming cost V 4 bases and J 4 bases, with 10 bases left between them. Germline CDR1 and CDR2: SGHDN and FVKESK. The CDR3 has 13 residues. CDR3 amino acids: CASSPGVSYGYTF. For the CDR3, the DNA is TGTGCCAGCAGCCCCGGGGTATCCTATGGCTACACCTTC.

The V gene is TRBV4-1, the J gene TRBJ2-7; the D is unclear. The germline V and J ends were trimmed by 0 bases and 0 bases, with 18 bases remaining between them. CDR3 size: 18 residues. Germline V lookup: CDR1 MGHRA, CDR2 YSYEKL. CDR3 sequence: CASSQEAAGPWSSYEQYF. In DNA, the CDR3 is TGCGCCAGCAGCCAAGAAGCCGCCGGACCCTGGTCCTCCTACGAGCAGTACTTC.

The chain carries TRBV19 and TRBJ2-5; possible D gene TRBD2, 6 bases. Germline CDR1 LNHDA, CDR2 SQIVND (reference sequence). V lost 3 bases and J lost 5, with 16 bases in between. The CDR3 extends over 15 amino acids. The CDR3 loop reads CASSMEGRSAETQYF. The CDR3 nucleotides read TGTGCCAGTAGTATGGAAGGGAGGTCGGCTGAGACCCAGTACTTC.